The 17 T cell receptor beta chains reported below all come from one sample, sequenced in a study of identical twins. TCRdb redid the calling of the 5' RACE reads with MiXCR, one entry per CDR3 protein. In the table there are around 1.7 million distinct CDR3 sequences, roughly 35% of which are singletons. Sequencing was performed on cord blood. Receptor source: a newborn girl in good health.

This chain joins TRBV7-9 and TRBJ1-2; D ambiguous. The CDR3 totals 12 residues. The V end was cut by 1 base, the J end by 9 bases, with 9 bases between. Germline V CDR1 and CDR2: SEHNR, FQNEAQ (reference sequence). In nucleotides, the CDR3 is TGTGCCAGCAGCTTAGTTTTGAGGAGCTACACCTTC. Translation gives CASSLVLRSYTF. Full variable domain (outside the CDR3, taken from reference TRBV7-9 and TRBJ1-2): DTGVSQNPRHKITKRGQNVTFRCDPISEHNRLYWYRQTLGQGPEFLTYFQNEAQLEKSRLLSDRFSAERPKGSFSTLEIQRTEQGDSAMYLCASSLVLRSYTFGSGTRLTVV.

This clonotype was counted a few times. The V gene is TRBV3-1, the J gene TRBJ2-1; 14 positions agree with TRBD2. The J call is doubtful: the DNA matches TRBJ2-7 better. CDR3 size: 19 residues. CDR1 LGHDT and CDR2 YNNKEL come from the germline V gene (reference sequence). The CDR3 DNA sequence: TGTGCCAGCAGCCAAGATGAGATTGGACTAGCGGGGGGATACAATGAGCAGTACTTC. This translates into CASSQDEIGLAGGYNEQYF.

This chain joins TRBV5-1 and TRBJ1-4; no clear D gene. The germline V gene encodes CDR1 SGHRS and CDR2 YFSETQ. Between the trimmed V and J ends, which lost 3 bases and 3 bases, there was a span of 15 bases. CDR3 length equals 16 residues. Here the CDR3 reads CASSWTSSKANEKLFF. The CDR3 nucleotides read TGCGCCAGCAGCTGGACCTCATCGAAAGCTAATGAAAAACTGTTTTTT.

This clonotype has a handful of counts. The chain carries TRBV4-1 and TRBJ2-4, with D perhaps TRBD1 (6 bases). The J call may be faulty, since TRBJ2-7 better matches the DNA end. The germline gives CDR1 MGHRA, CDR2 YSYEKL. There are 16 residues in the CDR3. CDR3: CASSLVRSQGTYEQYF. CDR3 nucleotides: TGCGCCAGCAGCCTGGTTAGGTCTCAGGGGACCTACGAGCAGTACTTC.

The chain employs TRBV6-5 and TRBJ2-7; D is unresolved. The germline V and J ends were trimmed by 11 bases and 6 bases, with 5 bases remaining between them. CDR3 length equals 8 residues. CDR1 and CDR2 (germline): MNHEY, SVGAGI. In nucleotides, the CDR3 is TGTGCCCCCGCCGAGCAGTACTTC. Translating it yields CAPAEQYF.

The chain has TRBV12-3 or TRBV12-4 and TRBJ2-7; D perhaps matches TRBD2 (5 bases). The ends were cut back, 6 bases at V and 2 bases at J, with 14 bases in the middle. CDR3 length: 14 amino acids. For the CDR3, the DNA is TGTGCCAGCAGAGCGCGGACTTATCCCTACGAGCAGTACTTC. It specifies CASRARTYPYEQYF.

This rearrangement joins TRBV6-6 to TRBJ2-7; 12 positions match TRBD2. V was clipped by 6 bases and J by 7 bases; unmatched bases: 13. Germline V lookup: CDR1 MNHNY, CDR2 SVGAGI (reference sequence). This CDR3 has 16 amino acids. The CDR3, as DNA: TGTGCCAGCAGCCTTAGACTAGCGGGAGCCGCCTGGGAGCAGTACTTC. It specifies CASSLRLAGAAWEQYF.

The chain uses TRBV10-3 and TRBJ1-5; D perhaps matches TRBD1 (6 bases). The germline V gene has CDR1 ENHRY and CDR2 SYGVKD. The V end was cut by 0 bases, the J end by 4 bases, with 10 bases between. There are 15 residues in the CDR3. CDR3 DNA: TGTGCCATCAGTGAGTCGGGACAAATGAATCAGCCCCAGCATTTT. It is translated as CAISESGQMNQPQHF.

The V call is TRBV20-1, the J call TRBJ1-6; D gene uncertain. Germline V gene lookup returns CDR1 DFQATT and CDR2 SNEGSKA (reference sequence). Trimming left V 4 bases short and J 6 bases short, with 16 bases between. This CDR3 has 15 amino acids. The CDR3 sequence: CSAMIFRRSNSPLHF. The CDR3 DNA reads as TGCAGTGCTATGATCTTCCGGAGGAGTAATTCACCCCTCCACTTT.

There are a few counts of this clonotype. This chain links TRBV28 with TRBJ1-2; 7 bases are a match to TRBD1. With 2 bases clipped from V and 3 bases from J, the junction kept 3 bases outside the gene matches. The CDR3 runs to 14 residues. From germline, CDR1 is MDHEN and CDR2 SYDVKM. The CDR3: CASSLRDSYYGYTF. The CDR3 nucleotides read TGTGCCAGCAGTTTACGGGACAGCTACTATGGCTACACCTTC.

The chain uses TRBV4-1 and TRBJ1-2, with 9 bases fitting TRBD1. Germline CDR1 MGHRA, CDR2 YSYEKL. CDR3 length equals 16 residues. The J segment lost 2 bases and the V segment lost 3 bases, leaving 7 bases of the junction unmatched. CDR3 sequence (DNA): TGCGCCAGCAGCCAGGGACAGGGCGGAATAAACTATGGCTACACCTTC. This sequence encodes CASSQGQGGINYGYTF.

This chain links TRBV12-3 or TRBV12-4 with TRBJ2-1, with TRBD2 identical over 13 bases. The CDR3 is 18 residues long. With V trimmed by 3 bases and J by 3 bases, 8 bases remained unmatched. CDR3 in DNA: TGTGCCAGCAGTTTCCCTACTAGCGGGGGGGCTAGCTACAATGAGCAGTTCTTC. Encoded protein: CASSFPTSGGASYNEQFF.

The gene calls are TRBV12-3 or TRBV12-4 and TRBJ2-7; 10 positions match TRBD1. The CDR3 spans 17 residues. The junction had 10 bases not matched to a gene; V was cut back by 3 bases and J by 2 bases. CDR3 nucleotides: TGTGCCAGCAGTTTTCCCGCGCGACAGGGGGCCCCCTACGAGCAGTACTTC. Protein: CASSFPARQGAPYEQYF.

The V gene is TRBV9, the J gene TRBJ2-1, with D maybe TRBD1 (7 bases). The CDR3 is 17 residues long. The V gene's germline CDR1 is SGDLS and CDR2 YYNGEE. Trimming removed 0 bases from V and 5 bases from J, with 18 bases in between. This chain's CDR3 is CASSVGPGGGGHNEQFF. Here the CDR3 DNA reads TGTGCCAGCAGCGTAGGTCCCGGTGGAGGGGGCCACAATGAGCAGTTCTTC.

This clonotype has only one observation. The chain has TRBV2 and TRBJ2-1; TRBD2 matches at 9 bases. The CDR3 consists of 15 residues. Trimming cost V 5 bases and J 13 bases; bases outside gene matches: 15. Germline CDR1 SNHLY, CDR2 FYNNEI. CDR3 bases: TGTGCCAGCAGTACGTCCGGGACTAGCACGGAGACCCAGTTCTTC. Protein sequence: CASSTSGTSTETQFF.

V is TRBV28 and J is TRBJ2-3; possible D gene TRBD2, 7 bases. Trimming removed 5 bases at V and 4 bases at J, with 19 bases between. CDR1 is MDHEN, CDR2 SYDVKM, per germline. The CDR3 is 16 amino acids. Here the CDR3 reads CASSTAVGGRPDTQYF. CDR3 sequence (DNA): TGTGCCAGCAGTACAGCAGTGGGGGGGCGCCCAGATACGCAGTATTTT.

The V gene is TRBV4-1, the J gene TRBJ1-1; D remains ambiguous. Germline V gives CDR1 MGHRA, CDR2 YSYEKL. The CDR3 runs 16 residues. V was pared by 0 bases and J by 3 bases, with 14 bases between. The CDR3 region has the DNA TGCGCCAGCAGCCAAGATCCTGGGAGCGGTTACACTGAAGCTTTCTTT. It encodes CASSQDPGSGYTEAFF.